Here is one TCR beta chain with its context. TCRdb processed the 5' RACE reads again and assigns one entry to each CDR3 protein, with no DNA. The sample's table shows 550,000 to 600,000 distinct CDR3 sequences. Germline CDR1 reads MDHEN; CDR2 reads SYDVKM. The CDR3 has 13 residues. The sample is drawn from a study of T cells expressing NK-cell markers. This clonotype was obtained from a man younger than 30 in good health. Sequencing was carried out using blood T cells: a sorted CD56 or NKG2C T cell subset, CD4+ or CD8+ T cells, or bulk PBMC T cells (not recorded which). The rearrangement links TRBV28 to TRBJ2-7; lacking DNA, the TRBD1 call made by TCRdb goes unchecked. CDR3 residues: CASSYGKGYEQYF.